This T cell receptor beta chain originates from a study of Graves' ophthalmopathy and Graves' hyperthyroidism. Study results and caveats: Among expanded thyroid clonotypes above 0.001 frequency, most also occurred in blood.

RNA transcripts yielded amplified TCR beta CDR3 regions. First-round RT-PCR used HTBI primers; second-round multiplex PCR followed. TCRdb re-analysed the multiplex PCR reads in MiXCR, keeping a single row per CDR3 protein. The table shows about 400,000 distinct CDR3 sequences, with approximately 15% occurring only once. Aged 18 to 65, hyperthyroidism patients had new diagnoses of under 2 months' duration. As concerns this clonotype: Its antigen is currently unknown.

V was pared by 0 bases and J by 3 bases, with 6 bases of the junction left unmatched. CDR1 and CDR2 (germline): SGHRS, YFSETQ. The CDR3 length is 15 residues. The rearrangement links TRBV5-1 to TRBJ2-7, with TRBD1 matching over 7 bases. The receptor was isolated from a young woman with stable Graves' hyperthyroidism. The material sequenced was peripheral blood. CDR3 loop: CASSLDRGRFYEQYF. DNA for the CDR3: TGCGCCAGCAGCTTGGACAGGGGTCGGTTCTACGAGCAGTACTTC.